This TCR beta chain was sequenced during a study of beta chain features in type 1 diabetes. The CDR3 runs to 13 residues. The germline V and J ends were trimmed by 4 bases and 1 base, with 10 bases remaining between them. Germline CDR1 GTSNPN, CDR2 SVGIG (reference sequence). Overall study findings and caveats: Sequencing the cDNA could make cells with high TCR expression show up more than they should.

A remark on this clone: Its matching antigen is unknown. Other DNA sequences in the sample encode the same CDR3.

Of the isolated RNA, all was reverse transcribed, and so the sequenced material was expressed TCRB transcripts. About 3.7 million reads per sample were averaged for naive, central memory and regulatory samples. Only in-frame clones appear in the TCRdb table, and some are missing; sequencing was by immunoSEQ multiplex PCR. The sample shows nearly 250,000 clones, under 70% of them seen only once. Populations obtained by sorting all exceeded 95% purity. Sequenced input: naive CD4+ T cells from blood. The chain couples TRBV30 to TRBJ1-1; tentatively, D is TRBD1 (5 bases). The receptor's source is a young man in good health. The DNA for the CDR3 is TGTGCCTGGAAGGGCCAGGGGAACACTGAAGCTTTCTTT. Its protein product is CAWKGQGNTEAFF.